The rows below give T cell receptor beta chains drawn from one sample of a study of blood T cell repertoires in COVID-19. Generated by immunoSEQ multiplex PCR, the TCRdb table keeps only in-frame clones and is missing some. This table has around 270,000 clones, around 87% appearing once. Sequenced material: peripheral blood. These receptors all stem from a woman between 45 and 60 years old with acute or convalescent COVID-19. CDR3s include the opening cysteine and the closing phenylalanine or tryptophan. The D gene is left open where the match is weak. Clone size is shown for a subset of rows, as once, few, many or a class of expanded clone.

size	V	D	J	CDR3	DNA
few	TRBV7-8	TRBD2	TRBJ2-7	CASSGGDWSSYEQYF	TGTGCCAGCAGCGGGGGGGACTGGAGCTCCTACGAGCAGTACTTC
.	TRBV28	.	TRBJ1-4	CASSFWQRNEKLFF	TGTGCCAGCAGTTTTTGGCAGCGTAATGAAAAACTGTTTTTT
.	TRBV19	.	TRBJ1-1	CASNLGVGAEAFF	TGTGCCAGTAACCTAGGAGTAGGGGCTGAAGCTTTCTTT
.	TRBV5-5	TRBD1	TRBJ1-2	CASSLPGTGDGYTF	TGTGCCAGCAGCTTGCCCGGGACAGGAGATGGCTACACCTTC
.	TRBV7-3	.	TRBJ2-1	CASSSGLLGEQFF	TGTGCCAGCAGTTCCGGACTACTCGGTGAGCAGTTCTTC
.	TRBV19	TRBD1	TRBJ2-1	CATFRGNEQFF	TGTGCCACCTTCAGGGGGAATGAGCAGTTCTTC
.	TRBV4-2	TRBD2	TRBJ2-3	CASSQTPLRGSKVDTQYF	TGTGCCAGCAGCCAAACCCCTCTTCGCGGGAGTAAGGTAGATACGCAGTATTTT
.	TRBV28	.	TRBJ1-6	CASRGGLDSPLHF	TGTGCCAGCAGGGGCGGGTTGGATTCACCCCTCCACTTT
.	TRBV9	.	TRBJ1-1	CASSSQATQPSFF	TGTGCCAGCAGCTCCCAGGCCACGCAACCATCTTTCTTT
.	TRBV6-5	TRBD1	TRBJ2-7	CASSWGTGRYEQYF	TGTGCCAGCAGTTGGGGGACAGGTCGGTACGAGCAGTACTTC
.	TRBV5-6	TRBD1	TRBJ1-2	CASSRDRDYGYTF	TGTGCCAGCAGCCGGGACAGGGACTATGGCTACACCTTC
.	TRBV30	TRBD1	TRBJ1-1	CAWRETGGTEAFF	TGTGCCTGGAGAGAGACAGGGGGCACTGAAGCTTTCTTT
.	TRBV7-9	.	TRBJ1-6	CASSFISGGQRSPLHF	TGTGCCAGCAGCTTCATCTCCGGGGGGCAAAGGTCACCCCTCCACTTT
.	TRBV14	.	TRBJ2-1	CASSQGARSNEQFF	TGTGCCAGCAGCCAGGGGGCGAGGTCAAATGAGCAGTTCTTC
medium-sized	TRBV5-1	.	TRBJ1-2	CASSLAGHPQDNYGYTF	TGCGCCAGCAGCTTGGCGGGACACCCCCAAGATAACTATGGCTACACCTTC
.	TRBV15	TRBD1	TRBJ2-1	CATSRGRGDREAEQFF	TGTGCCACCAGCAGAGGAAGAGGGGACAGGGAGGCTGAGCAGTTCTTC
.	TRBV10-1	.	TRBJ1-4	CASSDPGTNEKLFF	TGCGCCAGCAGTGACCCCGGAACTAATGAAAAACTGTTTTTT
.	TRBV2	TRBD2	TRBJ2-3	CASSARTSGTDTQYF	TGTGCCAGCAGTGCCCGGACTAGCGGCACAGATACGCAGTATTTT